This T cell receptor beta chain was sequenced during a study of cytomegalovirus exposure and HLA in healthy donors. CDR1 is MNHEY and CDR2 is SMNVEV in the germline V gene (reference sequence). The length of the CDR3 is 13 residues. Vbeta (60) and Jbeta (13) primers were used in the PCR. Profiling relied on immunoSEQ multiplex PCR, and the TCRdb table lists in-frame clones only, not all of them. The profile shows about 160,000 clones, roughly 76% of them singletons. The rearrangement uses TRBV27 and TRBJ2-5; unclear D gene. The closer fit of TRBJ2-7 to the DNA end suggests the J call may be wrong. The sequenced sample consisted of PBMCs. The sequence came from a man between 60 and 75 years old in good health and CMV-seronegative. CDR3 amino acids: CASSPTAAGEQYF. DNA of the CDR3: TGTGCCAGCAGTCCTACAGCAGCCGGCGAGCAGTACTTC.